This T cell receptor (beta chain) was captured in a study of T cells after yellow fever vaccination. The wider study: The fractions with low cell numbers were processed using SMART-Seq v4 Ultra Low Input.

Regarding this clonotype: Its target is not known.

The germline CDR1 and CDR2 sequences are LNHDA and SQIVND (reference sequence). Trimming cost V 8 bases and J 10 bases; bases outside gene matches: 8. The CDR3 contains 13 residues. Notes on the study in general: The bulk population could contribute abundant contaminating clonotypes to FACS-sorted repertoires.

UMIs were added to TCR cDNA along with a universal primer site when it was made by 5'RACE template switching. MiXCR, applied by TCRdb to the 5' RACE reads, yields one record per CDR3 protein. The table has hundreds of thousands of distinct CDR3 sequences, about 9.9% seen once; the top ten hold roughly 18%. This chain links TRBV19 with TRBJ1-6; 7 bases map to TRBD1. The specimen was PBMCs, collected on the day of the first yellow fever vaccination. The TCR sequence derives from a young man who received the YFV17D yellow fever vaccine. As DNA, the CDR3 is TGTGCCAGTCAGGGGGTGACGGGATCACCCCTCCACTTT. Its translation is CASQGVTGSPLHF.